This T cell receptor beta chain was found in a study of neoadjuvant anti-PD-1 for oral cavity cancer (dated by TCRdb to the early 2020s). Looking at the study overall: Before curative-intent surgical resection, most patients were given three to four biweekly doses of nivolumab at 3 mg/kg. A fourth nivolumab dose was given around day 43 to patients without progression, and definitive surgical resection was performed in those patients on days 50-56. Patients with complete response, partial response or stable disease by RECIST 1.1 were defined as responders, whereas patients with progression were defined as non-responders. There were more than 10 patients in the parent correlative cohort, and the response rate was 33%. Beyond this particular receptor, the publication reports: TCR analyses included only a few patients per response group, and the authors called for larger cohorts for validation. Higher pretreatment blood Treg/Th17 ratios correlated with both higher pretreatment blood TCRbeta clonality and lower post-treatment tumor TCRbeta clonality. After neoadjuvant nivolumab, non-responders showed significantly higher T cell clonality (Gini index) in PBMCs than responders did.

From the germline V gene, CDR1 is SGHTA and CDR2 is FQGNSA. The CDR3 measures 15 amino acids from cysteine to phenylalanine. Solely the CDR3 DNA is kept, with 45 bases framed from the first base. V loses 1 base of germline sequence and J loses 2 bases, and the interval between the two ends is 12 bases. PBMC libraries used mostly approximately 500 ng of input genomic DNA for deep sequencing, with six replicates per sample. The immunoSEQ hsTCRbeta kit was used to prepare TCRbeta libraries, following the manufacturer's instructions. The completed libraries were mixed into a single pool at 3 nM, then sequenced with an Illumina NovaSeq 6000 S4 flow cell. The paper's processing steps were these. The immunoSEQ Analyzer handled quality control and preprocessing of the raw data. The analysis was restricted to productive rearrangements, with each unique CDR3 amino acid sequence defining a clonotype. Using the R package tcR, the researchers computed the Gini-Simpson index as their estimate of repertoire clonality. Student's t test was used to compare Gini indices, and Pearson correlation was used to assess associations with tumor size change. TCRdb's version of the immuneACCESS table is confined to in-frame rearrangements and falls short of the full clone set. An unresolved V gene accounts for under half of the shortfall where checked; the remainder is of unknown origin. V and J calls and clone size are given by that table; D and trimming were obtained from the DNA. The sample includes fewer than 10,000 clones, with about 73% observed a single time. Jointly, the top ten make up about 4% of the sample.

In the paper's terms, the time point label means: after neoadjuvant nivolumab, at surgical resection. None of the patients had received prior systemic or radiation treatment, and all were newly diagnosed with stage II-IVA oral cavity squamous cell carcinoma. The cohort was composed of patients with HPV-negative, locally advanced oral cavity squamous cell carcinoma. No culture maintenance or expansion was done, as the peripheral blood mononuclear cells went straight to analysis. Samples came from a longitudinal correlative study of a single-arm phase II trial of neoadjuvant nivolumab in oral cavity squamous cell carcinoma. Subject-matched pre- and post-treatment PBMCs and tumors from three responders and three non-responders underwent genomic DNA-based TCRbeta sequencing. Peripheral blood mononuclear cells were collected before nivolumab treatment and were collected again after treatment, at the time of surgery. The Maxwell RSC DNA from Cells kit was used to isolate genomic DNA from PBMCs.

Turning to this clone: Its specific antigen is unknown. No much larger clone exists at a distance of one base, and base qualities are not known.

This clonotype was sampled from a person between 40 and 79 years old with oral cavity squamous cell carcinoma. The V and J genes are TRBV7-2 and TRBJ2-7, and the D gene may be TRBD1, 5 bases matching. Sequenced material: PBMCs, taken after nivolumab (anti-PD-1) treatment. The nucleotide sequence is given as TGTGCCAGCAGCTTAGAGAAGGGGTTGACCTACGAGCAGTACTTC. Its translation reads: CASSLEKGLTYEQYF.